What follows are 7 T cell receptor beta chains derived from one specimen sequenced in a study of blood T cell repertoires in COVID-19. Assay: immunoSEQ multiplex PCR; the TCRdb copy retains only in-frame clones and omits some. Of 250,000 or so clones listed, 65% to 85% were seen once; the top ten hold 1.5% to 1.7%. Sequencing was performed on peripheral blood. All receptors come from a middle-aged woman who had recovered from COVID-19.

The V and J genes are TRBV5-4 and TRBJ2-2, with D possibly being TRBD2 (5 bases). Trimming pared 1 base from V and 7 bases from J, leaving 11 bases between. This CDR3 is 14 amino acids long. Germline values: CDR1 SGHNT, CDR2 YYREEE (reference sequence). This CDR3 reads CASSLQDSGGELFF. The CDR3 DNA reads TGTGCCAGCAGCTTGCAGGACTCGGGCGGGGAGCTGTTTTTT.

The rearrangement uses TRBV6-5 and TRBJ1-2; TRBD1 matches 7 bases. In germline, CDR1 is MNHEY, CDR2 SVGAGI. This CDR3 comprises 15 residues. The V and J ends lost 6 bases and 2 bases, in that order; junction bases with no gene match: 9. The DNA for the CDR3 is TGTGCCAGCAGGCCCGGGACAGCAACGAACTATGGCTACACCTTC. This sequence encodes CASRPGTATNYGYTF.

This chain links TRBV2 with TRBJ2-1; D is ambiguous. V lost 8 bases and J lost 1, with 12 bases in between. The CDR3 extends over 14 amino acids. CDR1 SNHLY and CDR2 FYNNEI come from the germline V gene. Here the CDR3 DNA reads TGTGCCAGCCAGCAGGATTCTTCCTACAATGAGCAGTTCTTC. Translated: CASQQDSSYNEQFF. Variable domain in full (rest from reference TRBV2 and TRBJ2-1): EPEVTQTPSHQVTQMGQEVILRCVPISNHLYFYWYRQILGQKVEFLVSFYNNEISEKSEIFDDQFSVERPDGSNFTLKIRSTKLEDSAMYFCASQQDSSYNEQFFGPGTRLTVL.

Written as DNA, the CDR3 is TGTGCCAGCAGCGAGACGGGGAGTCGGGAGACCCAGTACTTC. It specifies CASSETGSRETQYF. The gene calls are TRBV7-9 and TRBJ2-5; possibly TRBD2 for D (5 bases). Looked up from germline, CDR1 is SEHNR and CDR2 is FQNEAQ (reference sequence). V was trimmed by 5 bases and J by 5 bases, leaving 15 bases between them. This CDR3 has 14 residues.

The DNA for the CDR3 is TGCAGCGTTGAGGGGCAACAGGGGACTGAAGCTTTCTTT. This gives the protein CSVEGQQGTEAFF. The gene calls are TRBV29-1 and TRBJ1-1, with 7 nucleotides matching TRBD1. This CDR3 spans 13 amino acids. V shed 3 bases, J shed 5 bases, and the junction held 6 bases outside the gene matches. Germline-derived CDR1 and CDR2 are SQVTM and ANQGSEA.

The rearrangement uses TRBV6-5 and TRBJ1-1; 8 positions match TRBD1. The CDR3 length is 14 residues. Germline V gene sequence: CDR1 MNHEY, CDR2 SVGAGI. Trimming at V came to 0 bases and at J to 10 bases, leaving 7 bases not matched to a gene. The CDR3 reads CASSYSNQGARAFF. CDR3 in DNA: TGTGCCAGCAGTTACTCGAACCAGGGGGCGCGAGCTTTCTTT.

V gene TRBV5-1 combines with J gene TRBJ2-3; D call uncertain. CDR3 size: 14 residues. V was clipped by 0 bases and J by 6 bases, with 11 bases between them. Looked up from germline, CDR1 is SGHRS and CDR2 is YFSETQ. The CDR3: CASSLDSTDDTQYF. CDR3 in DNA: TGCGCCAGCAGCTTGGACAGTACCGACGATACGCAGTATTTT.